One sample yielded the 9 T cell receptor beta chains listed below, sequenced in a study of shared clonotypes between healthy human individuals. TCRdb's copy holds only in-frame clones and misses some; the assay was immunoSEQ multiplex PCR. This sample has around 2,100,000 clones, with approximately 95% found just once. The naive CD8 population came from CD45RO-negative cells selected for CCR7, without terminally differentiated effector memory CD45RA+ cells. The sequenced sample consisted of naive CD8+ T cells sorted from blood. The receptors were sampled from a man aged 18 to 30 in good health.

As to this clone: Germline and junction disagree at one end, which may indicate a read error. Additional DNA sequences in this sample encode the identical CDR3. The rearrangement joins TRBV6-5 to TRBJ1-6; D unresolved. The germline gives CDR1 MNHEY, CDR2 SVGAGI. The CDR3 covers 13 residues. The CDR3 DNA follows: TGTGCCAGCAGTTACGGATATAATTCGCCCCTCCACTTT. Residues: CASSYGYNSPLHF.

The V call is TRBV10-2, the J call TRBJ2-7; TRBD2 matches at 7 bases. The CDR3 loop spans 15 amino acids. With V trimmed by 3 bases and J by 5 bases, 10 bases remained unmatched. Germline CDR1 is WSHSY and CDR2 is SAAADI. The CDR3 here is CASSDGGSLRDEQYF. In DNA, the CDR3 is TGCGCCAGCAGTGATGGCGGGAGTTTAAGAGACGAGCAGTACTTC.

Of note for this clone: This CDR3 is also generated by other DNA sequences in the sample. V usage is TRBV7-9 and J usage is TRBJ1-1; D unresolved. Germline CDR1 reads SEHNR; CDR2 reads FQNEAQ (reference sequence). Deletions cut 4 bases from V and 1 base from J, with 7 bases between. The CDR3 is made up of 13 amino acids. The CDR3 DNA follows: TGTGCCAGCAGCTCCGTGGGGAACACTGAAGCTTTCTTT. Translated: CASSSVGNTEAFF.

The V gene is TRBV6-1, the J gene TRBJ1-1; 9 nucleotides align to TRBD1. J gave up 3 bases and V 8 bases, and 1 base lay outside the gene matches. The germline V gene encodes CDR1 MNHNS and CDR2 SASEGT. The CDR3 length is 12 residues. CDR3 region: CASRDRDTEAFF. The CDR3 DNA reads TGTGCCAGCCGGGACAGGGACACTGAAGCTTTCTTT.

The chain employs TRBV4-1 and TRBJ2-1; D not resolved. Trimming left V 4 bases short and J 4 bases short, with 11 bases between. Germline V lookup: CDR1 MGHRA, CDR2 YSYEKL. The CDR3 runs 14 residues. The CDR3 nucleotides are TGCGCCAGCAGCCGCTCAGCTAGTTACAATGAGCAGTTCTTC. It codes for CASSRSASYNEQFF.

V usage is TRBV4-3 and J usage is TRBJ2-1; 8 bases fit TRBD2. The V segment lost 0 bases and the J segment 5 bases; nucleotides outside the gene matches: 6. The CDR3 is 16 amino acids. Germline V gene sequence: CDR1 LGHNA, CDR2 YSLEER. CDR3 sequence: CASSQEVAGFDNEQFF. The DNA of the CDR3 is TGCGCCAGCAGCCAAGAGGTAGCGGGATTCGACAATGAGCAGTTCTTC.

The chain employs TRBV5-6 and TRBJ2-3, with D perhaps TRBD2 (5 bases). Germline V gene lookup returns CDR1 SGHDT and CDR2 YYEEEE. The CDR3 contains 16 residues. V shed 0 bases and J shed 2 bases, with 13 bases lying between them. CDR3 region: CASSLDAGLNTDTQYF. The CDR3 region has the DNA TGTGCCAGCAGCTTGGATGCAGGACTTAACACAGATACGCAGTATTTT.

The rearrangement links TRBV14 to TRBJ1-2; 9 nucleotides line up with TRBD1. Germline trimming cut 6 bases from V and 7 bases from J; bases unmatched to any gene: 9. The CDR3 totals 14 residues. Germline CDR1 reads SGHDN; CDR2 reads FVKESK. CDR3 bases: TGTGCCAGCAGGCGGACAGGGGACGGGGGTGGCTACACCTTC. It yields the protein CASRRTGDGGGYTF.

The chain is built from TRBV2 and TRBJ2-3; D perhaps matches TRBD2 (6 bases). The CDR3 covers 16 residues. The V gene lost 1 base and the J gene lost 4 bases, with 15 bases spanning the gap. The germline V gene has CDR1 SNHLY and CDR2 FYNNEI. DNA for the CDR3: TGTGCCAGCAGTGAAGTAGGGGATGGGGGGTCAGATACGCAGTATTTT. Translating it yields CASSEVGDGGSDTQYF. Supplemented by reference TRBV2 and TRBJ2-3, the full variable domain reads EPEVTQTPSHQVTQMGQEVILRCVPISNHLYFYWYRQILGQKVEFLVSFYNNEISEKSEIFDDQFSVERPDGSNFTLKIRSTKLEDSAMYFCASSEVGDGGSDTQYFGPGTRLTVL.